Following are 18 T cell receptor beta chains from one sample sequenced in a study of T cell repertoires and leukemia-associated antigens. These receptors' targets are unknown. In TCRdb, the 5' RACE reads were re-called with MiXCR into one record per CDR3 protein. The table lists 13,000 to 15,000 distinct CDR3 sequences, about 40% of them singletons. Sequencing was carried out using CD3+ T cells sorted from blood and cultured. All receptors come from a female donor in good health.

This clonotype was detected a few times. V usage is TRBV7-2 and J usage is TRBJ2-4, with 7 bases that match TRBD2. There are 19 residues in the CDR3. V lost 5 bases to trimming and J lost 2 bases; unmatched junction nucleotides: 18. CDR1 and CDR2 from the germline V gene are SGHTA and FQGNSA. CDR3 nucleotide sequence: TGTGCCAGCAGCCCTCCCTTGGCGGGAGCGATTGGAACCAAAAACATTCAGTACTTC. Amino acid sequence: CASSPPLAGAIGTKNIQYF.

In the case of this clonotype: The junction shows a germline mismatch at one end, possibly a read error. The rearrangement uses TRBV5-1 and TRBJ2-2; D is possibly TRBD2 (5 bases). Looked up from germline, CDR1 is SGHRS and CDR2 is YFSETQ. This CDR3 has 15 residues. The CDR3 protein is CTSRPVATNTGELFF. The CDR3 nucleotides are TGCACCAGCCGCCCCGTAGCGACGAACACCGGGGAGCTGTTTTTT.

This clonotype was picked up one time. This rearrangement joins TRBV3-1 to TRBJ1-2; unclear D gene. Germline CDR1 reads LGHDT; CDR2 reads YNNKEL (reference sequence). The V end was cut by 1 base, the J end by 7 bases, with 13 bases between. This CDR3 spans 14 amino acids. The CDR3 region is CASSQAADNGGYTF. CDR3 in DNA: TGTGCCAGCAGCCAAGCAGCAGACAATGGTGGCTACACCTTC.

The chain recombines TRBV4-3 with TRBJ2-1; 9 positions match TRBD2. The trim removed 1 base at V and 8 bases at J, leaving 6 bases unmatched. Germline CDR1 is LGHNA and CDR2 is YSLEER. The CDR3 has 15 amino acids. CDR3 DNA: TGCGCCAGCAGCCAAGCGGACGGGACTAGCTATGAGCAGTTCTTC. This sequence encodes CASSQADGTSYEQFF.

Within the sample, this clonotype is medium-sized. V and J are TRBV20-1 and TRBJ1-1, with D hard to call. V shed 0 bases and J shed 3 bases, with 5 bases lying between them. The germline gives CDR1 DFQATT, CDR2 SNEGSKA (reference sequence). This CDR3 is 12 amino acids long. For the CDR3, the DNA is TGCAGTGCTAGAGAAAGGGACACTGAAGCTTTCTTT. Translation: CSARERDTEAFF.

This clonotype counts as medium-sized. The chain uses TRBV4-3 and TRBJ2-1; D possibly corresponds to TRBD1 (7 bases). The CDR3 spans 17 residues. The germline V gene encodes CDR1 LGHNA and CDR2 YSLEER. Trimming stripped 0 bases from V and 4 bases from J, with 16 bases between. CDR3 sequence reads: CASSQDRGVASYNEQFF. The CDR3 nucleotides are TGCGCCAGCAGCCAAGACAGGGGGGTCGCTAGTTACAATGAGCAGTTCTTC.

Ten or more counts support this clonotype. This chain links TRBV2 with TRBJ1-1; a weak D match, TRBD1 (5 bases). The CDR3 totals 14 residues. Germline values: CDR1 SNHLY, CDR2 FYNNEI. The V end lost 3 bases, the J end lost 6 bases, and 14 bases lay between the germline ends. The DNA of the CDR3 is TGTGCCAGCAGTGATAATCTGGGAGGGGCTGAAGCTTTCTTT. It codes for CASSDNLGGAEAFF.

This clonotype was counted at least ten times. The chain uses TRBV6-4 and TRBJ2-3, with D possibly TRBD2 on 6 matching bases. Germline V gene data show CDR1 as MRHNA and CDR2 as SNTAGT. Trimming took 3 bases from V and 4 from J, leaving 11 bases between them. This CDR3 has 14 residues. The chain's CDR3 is CASSERSGSDTQYF. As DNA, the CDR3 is TGTGCCAGCAGTGAGCGCAGCGGGTCAGATACGCAGTATTTT.

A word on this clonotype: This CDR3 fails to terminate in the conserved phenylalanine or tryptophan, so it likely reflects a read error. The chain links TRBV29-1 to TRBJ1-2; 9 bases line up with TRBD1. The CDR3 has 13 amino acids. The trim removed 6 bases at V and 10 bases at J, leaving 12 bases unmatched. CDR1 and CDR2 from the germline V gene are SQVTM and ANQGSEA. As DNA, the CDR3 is TGCAGCGTGGACCTACAGGGGGCGAAGGACTACACCGTC. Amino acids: CSVDLQGAKDYTV.

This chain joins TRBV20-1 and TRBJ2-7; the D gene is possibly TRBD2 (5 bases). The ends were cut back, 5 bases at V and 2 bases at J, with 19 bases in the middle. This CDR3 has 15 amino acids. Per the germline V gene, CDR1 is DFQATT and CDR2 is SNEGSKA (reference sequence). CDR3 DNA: TGCAGTGCTCGGGCCTGGCGGGCGTTCGCCTACGAGCAGTACTTC. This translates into CSARAWRAFAYEQYF.

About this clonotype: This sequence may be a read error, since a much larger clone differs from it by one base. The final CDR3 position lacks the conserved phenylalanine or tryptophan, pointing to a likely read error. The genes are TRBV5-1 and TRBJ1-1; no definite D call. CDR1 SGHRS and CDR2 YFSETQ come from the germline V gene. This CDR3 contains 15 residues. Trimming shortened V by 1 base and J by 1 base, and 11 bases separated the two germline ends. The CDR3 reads CASSLSGRGNTEAFS. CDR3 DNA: TGCGCCAGCAGCTTGAGTGGGAGAGGGAACACTGAAGCTTTCTCT.

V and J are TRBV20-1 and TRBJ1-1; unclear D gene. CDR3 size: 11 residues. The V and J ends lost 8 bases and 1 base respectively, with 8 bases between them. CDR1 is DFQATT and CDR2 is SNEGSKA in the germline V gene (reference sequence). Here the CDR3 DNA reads TGCAGTCTTCTGGGGAACACTGAAGCTTTCTTT. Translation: CSLLGNTEAFF.

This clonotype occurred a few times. CDR3 nucleotides: TGTGCCAGCTCACCACAGGGGACAGGGCCCCGGTCGAGGTATTTT. Translating gives CASSPQGTGPRSRYF. V is TRBV18 and J is TRBJ2-3; 9 positions match TRBD1. The CDR3 is 15 amino acids. Per the germline V gene, CDR1 is KGHSH and CDR2 is LQKENI. Trimming cost V 1 base and J 14 bases; bases outside gene matches: 13.

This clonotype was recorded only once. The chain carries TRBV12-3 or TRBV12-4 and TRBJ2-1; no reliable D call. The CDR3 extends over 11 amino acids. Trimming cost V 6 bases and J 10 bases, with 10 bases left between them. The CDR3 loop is CASRKAREQFF. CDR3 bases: TGTGCCAGCAGAAAAGCAAGGGAGCAGTTCTTC.

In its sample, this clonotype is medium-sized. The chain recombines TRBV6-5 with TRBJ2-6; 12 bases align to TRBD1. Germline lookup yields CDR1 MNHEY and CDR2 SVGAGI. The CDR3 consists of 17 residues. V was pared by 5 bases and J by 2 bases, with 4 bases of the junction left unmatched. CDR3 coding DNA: TGTGCCAGCAGTCGGGACAGGGGGCATGCTGGGGCCAACGTCCTGACTTTC. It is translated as CASSRDRGHAGANVLTF.

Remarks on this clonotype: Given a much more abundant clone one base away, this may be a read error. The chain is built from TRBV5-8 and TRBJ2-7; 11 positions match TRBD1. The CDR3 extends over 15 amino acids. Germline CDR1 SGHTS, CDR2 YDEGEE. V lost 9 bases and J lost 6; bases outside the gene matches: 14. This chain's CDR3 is CANRYPGTGGPEQYF. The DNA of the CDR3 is TGTGCCAACAGGTACCCCGGGACAGGGGGTCCCGAGCAGTACTTC.

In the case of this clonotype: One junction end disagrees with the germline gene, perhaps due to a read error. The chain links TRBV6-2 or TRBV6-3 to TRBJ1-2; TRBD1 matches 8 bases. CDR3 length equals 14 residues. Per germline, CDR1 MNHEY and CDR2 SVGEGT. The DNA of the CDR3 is TGTGCCAGCAGAAAAGGACAGGGCGTCCATGGCGACACCTTC. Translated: CASRKGQGVHGDTF.

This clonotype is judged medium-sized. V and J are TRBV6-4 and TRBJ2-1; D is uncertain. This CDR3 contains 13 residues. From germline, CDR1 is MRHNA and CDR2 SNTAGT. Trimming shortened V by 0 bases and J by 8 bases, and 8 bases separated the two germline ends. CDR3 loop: CASSDSSMDEQFF. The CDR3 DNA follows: TGTGCCAGCAGTGACTCCTCTATGGATGAGCAGTTCTTC.